The entry that follows covers one TCR beta chain sequence. The germline V gene encodes CDR1 MDHEN and CDR2 SYDVKM. After removal of 6 bases from V and 0 bases from J, the junction contained 7 bases not matched to a gene. The CDR3 contains 16 residues. Original processing methods: Cell counts per sample came from amplifying reference gene primers. The method was immunoSEQ multiplex PCR; TCRdb's version includes in-frame clones alone and lacks a portion of them. From that table come the V and J calls and clone size; the DNA was used to work out D and trimming. The sample has under 500,000 clones; roughly 90% are singletons. The data stem from a study of blood T cell repertoires in COVID-19. Study-wide context: Spain, Italy and the United States supplied samples that represented acute and convalescent COVID-19. The analysed material was cDNA or gDNA that came from T cells, B-cell-depleted T cells, or PBMCs.

The chain couples TRBV28 to TRBJ1-3; 8 bases agree with TRBD1. This clonotype was obtained from a young woman with acute or convalescent COVID-19. The sequenced material came from peripheral blood. The CDR3 DNA reads as TGTGCCAGCAGCCTGGACAGGGTTTACTCTGGAAACACCATATATTTT. This codes for CASSLDRVYSGNTIYF.